These 3 T cell receptor beta chains were all obtained from the same sample, sequenced in a study of blood T cell repertoires in COVID-19. Method: immunoSEQ multiplex PCR; TCRdb's copy keeps in-frame clones and lacks some. The data contain roughly 130,000 clones, almost 85% of them singletons. The sequencing input was peripheral blood. These receptors were taken from a woman younger than 45 who had recovered from COVID-19.

The chain uses TRBV19 and TRBJ2-2; 9 bases line up with TRBD1. This CDR3 comprises 16 residues. From germline, CDR1 is LNHDA and CDR2 SQIVND (reference sequence). V was pared by 5 bases and J by 4 bases, with 8 bases of the junction left unmatched. CDR3 in DNA: TGTGCCAGTAGTGATCCGGGACAGGGTCTCACCGGGGAGCTGTTTTTT. Translated, it gives CASSDPGQGLTGELFF.

This chain connects TRBV6-5 to TRBJ2-7, with D perhaps matching TRBD2 (6 bases). This CDR3 has 12 amino acids. Between the trimmed V and J ends, which lost 1 base and 6 bases, there was a span of 7 bases. Germline V gene sequence: CDR1 MNHEY, CDR2 SVGAGI. Written as DNA, the CDR3 is TGTGCCAGCAGTTACTTGGGAGGCGAGCAGTACTTC. Encoded protein: CASSYLGGEQYF.

The chain has TRBV4-2 and TRBJ2-1; 10 bases fit TRBD2. CDR3 size: 19 residues. The V gene's germline CDR1 is LGHNA and CDR2 YNFKEQ. J lost 6 bases, V lost 1 base, and 15 bases had no gene match. CDR3 nucleotide sequence: TGTGCCAGCAGCCAAGTTCTTCCAGCGGGAGGGCCGGATTTCAATGAGCAGTTCTTC. This sequence encodes CASSQVLPAGGPDFNEQFF.